This T cell receptor beta chain was sequenced during a study of T and B cells in COVID-19 patients. Regarding the study as a whole: Highly clonal in active COVID-19, TRB repertoires exceeded healthy-donor diversity and richness at recovery. No sequencing was yet done of CD4+, regulatory or CD8+ subsets, or of SARS-CoV-2-responsive or tetramer+ sorted cells.

TRB rearrangements were amplified by multiplex PCR with BIOMED2 TRB-A/B primers. Using its own MiXCR run on the multiplex PCR reads, TCRdb lists one record per CDR3 protein. In the table there are under 20,000 distinct CDR3 sequences, about 26% of which are singletons. This clonotype is deemed medium-sized (0.01 to 0.1%). Antigen: not known. Per germline, CDR1 MNHEY and CDR2 SVGEGT. The CDR3 covers 15 residues. V shed 5 bases and J shed 4 bases, with 14 bases lying between them. Blood genomic DNA input for TRB amplification was 250-500 ng. The sequence was collected from a human donor who had recovered from COVID-19. The sample taken for sequencing was blood. The J gene is TRBJ2-2, the V gene TRBV6-2 or TRBV6-3; a possible D gene is TRBD2 (6 bases). The CDR3 DNA sequence: TGTGCCAGCAGTCCTCTGGGAGGTGTCACCGGGGAGCTGTTTTTT. Translated: CASSPLGGVTGELFF.